This record concerns one TCR beta chain sequence. Extracted RNA was reverse transcribed, and the resulting cDNA served as sequencing template. Sequencing was performed with immunoSEQ multiplex PCR; in TCRdb, only in-frame clones are kept and a portion is missing. The sample records roughly 220,000 clones, roughly three fifths being singletons. This entry is derived from a study of CD8+ T cells in alopecia areata. As for treatment: oral pan-JAK inhibitor, 5-10 mg twice daily. Germline V lookup: CDR1 SQVTM, CDR2 ANQGSEA. V lost 4 bases and J lost 3, with 9 bases in between. This CDR3 has 12 amino acids. Material: CD4+ T cells sorted from blood, obtained at roughly week 45, from a patient treated with tofacitinib. The J gene is TRBJ1-1, the V gene TRBV29-1; D uncertain. The TCR was taken from a human donor with alopecia areata. The CDR3: CSVADMYTEAFF. The CDR3 DNA sequence: TGCAGCGTTGCCGACATGTACACTGAAGCTTTCTTT.